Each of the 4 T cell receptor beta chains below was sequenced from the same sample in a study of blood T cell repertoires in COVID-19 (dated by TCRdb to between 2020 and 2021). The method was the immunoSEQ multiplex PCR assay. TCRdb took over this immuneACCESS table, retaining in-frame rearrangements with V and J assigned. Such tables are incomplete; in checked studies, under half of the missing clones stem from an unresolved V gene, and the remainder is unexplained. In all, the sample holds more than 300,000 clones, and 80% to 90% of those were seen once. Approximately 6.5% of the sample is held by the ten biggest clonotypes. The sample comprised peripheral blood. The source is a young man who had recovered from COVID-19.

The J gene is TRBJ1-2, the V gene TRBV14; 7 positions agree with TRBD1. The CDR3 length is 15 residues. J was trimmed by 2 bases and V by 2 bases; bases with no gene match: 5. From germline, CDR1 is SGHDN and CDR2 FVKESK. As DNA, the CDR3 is TGTGCCAGCAGCCAACGGACAGGTTTCAACTATGGCTACACCTTC. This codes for CASSQRTGFNYGYTF.

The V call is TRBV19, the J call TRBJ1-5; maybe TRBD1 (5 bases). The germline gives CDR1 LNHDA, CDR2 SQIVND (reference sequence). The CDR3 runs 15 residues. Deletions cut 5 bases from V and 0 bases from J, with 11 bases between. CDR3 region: CASSSQTVSNQPQHF. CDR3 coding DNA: TGTGCCAGTAGTTCCCAGACAGTTAGCAATCAGCCCCAGCATTTT.

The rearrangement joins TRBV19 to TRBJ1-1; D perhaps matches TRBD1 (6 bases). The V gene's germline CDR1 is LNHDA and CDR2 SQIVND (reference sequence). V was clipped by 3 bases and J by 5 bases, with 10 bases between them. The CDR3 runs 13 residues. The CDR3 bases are TGTGCCAGTAGTATTGGTGACAGGACTGAAGCTTTCTTT. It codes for CASSIGDRTEAFF.

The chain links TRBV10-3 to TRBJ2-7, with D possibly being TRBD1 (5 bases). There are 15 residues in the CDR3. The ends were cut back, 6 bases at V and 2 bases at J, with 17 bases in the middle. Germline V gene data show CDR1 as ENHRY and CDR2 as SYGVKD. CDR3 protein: CAISHSSDSAYEQYF. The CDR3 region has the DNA TGTGCCATCAGCCACTCTTCAGACAGTGCCTACGAGCAGTACTTC.